This T cell receptor (beta chain) was obtained from a study of vaccination effects on CD4 cells after COVID-19. The germline V gene has CDR1 SGDLS and CDR2 YYNGEE. This CDR3 has 16 residues. Losses at the gene ends were 3 bases for V and 8 bases for J; bases not matched to a gene: 8. Sequencing was performed with immunoSEQ multiplex PCR; in TCRdb, only in-frame clones are kept and a portion is missing. The profile shows about 25,000 clones, roughly four fifths of them singletons. A remark on this clone: Its antigen is as yet unknown.

General study points: Clones arising from infection and from vaccination showed marked clonal contraction late after vaccination.

Expansion with viral peptide pools was applied to antigen-specific CD4+ T cells by the ViraFEST assay prior to sequencing. Isolation of CD4+ T cells took place after 10 to 11 days of culture. Their SARS-CoV-2 infection, verified by PCR, occurred between March and December 2020. This clonotype was obtained from a human donor who had a prior SARS-CoV-2 infection. Here the sequenced sample was CD4+ T cells from PBMCs cultured with SARS-CoV-2 spike peptides, taken before COVID-19 vaccination. V gene TRBV9 combines with J gene TRBJ1-4, with 12 nucleotides matching TRBD1. The CDR3 bases are TGTGCCAGCAGCGCCGGGACAGGGGGCGGAGGGGAAAAACTGTTTTTT. Amino acid sequence: CASSAGTGGGGEKLFF.